This T cell receptor (beta chain) comes out of a study of cytomegalovirus exposure and HLA in healthy donors. As for the study in general: Assignment to the Caucasian-associated ancestry cluster applied to approximately 80% of the approximately 370 genotyped donors. Study results and caveats: Most TCRs appeared rarely, but some public TCRs recurred in many donors. Reported findings show TCR beta sequences accurately forecast HLA-A and HLA-B alleles in most subjects.

This CDR3 is built from 13 residues. V was pared by 1 base and J by 4 bases, with 7 bases between. Germline CDR1 SEHNR, CDR2 FQNEAQ (reference sequence). Use of 60 Vbeta and 13 Jbeta primers characterized the PCR. The repertoire was sequenced with immunoSEQ multiplex PCR; TCRdb's copy has only in-frame clones and lacks some. The sample yields around 140,000 clones, approximately 80% seen once. As to this clone: Its antigen is unknown. The sample contains more than one DNA sequence encoding this CDR3.

Participants comprised healthy donors of bone marrow. This sequence joins TRBV7-9 and TRBJ1-2; possible D gene TRBD1, 5 bases. The sample taken for sequencing was PBMCs. This clonotype originated in a male donor in good health and CMV-seronegative. Here the CDR3 reads CASSLGQGYGYTF. In DNA, the CDR3 is TGTGCCAGCAGCTTAGGTCAGGGCTATGGCTACACCTTC.